This T cell receptor beta chain derives from a study of CD8 T cell repertoires and HIV-1 epitope variants. By share of the sample, this clone is large. No antigen is known for it. Measured with immunoSEQ multiplex PCR; TCRdb has only the in-frame clones, and not every one. The repertoire consists of a few thousand clones, with under 70% occurring once and the leading ten covering roughly 42%. The germline CDR1 and CDR2 sequences are SGHRS and YFSETQ. CDR3 length equals 14 residues. With 4 bases removed from V and 3 bases from J, the gap between germline ends came to 14 bases. Sequenced input: cultured CD8+ T cells derived from PBMCs. V and J are TRBV5-1 and TRBJ2-7; no clear D. This clonotype originated in a male donor with HIV. The chain's CDR3 is CASSPELDYYEQYF. The CDR3 DNA sequence: TGCGCCAGCAGCCCTGAGTTGGATTACTACGAGCAGTACTTC.